These 29 T cell receptor beta chains came from one sample sequenced in a study of T cell responses to AZD1222 COVID-19 vaccine. Measured with immunoSEQ multiplex PCR; TCRdb has only the in-frame clones, and not every one. Here the sample spans about 160,000 clones, around 94% being singletons. Sequenced here: peripheral blood, sampled on day 0 of AZD1222 vaccination. Receptors were obtained from an adult in good health.

The chain is built from TRBV7-7 and TRBJ2-5; 8 bases line up with TRBD1. Trimming cost V 4 bases and J 5 bases; bases outside gene matches: 9. The CDR3 has 15 amino acids. CDR1 SSHAT and CDR2 FNYEAQ come from the germline V gene (reference sequence). The chain's CDR3 is CASSSTGVGRETQYF. Written as DNA, the CDR3 is TGTGCCAGCAGCTCGACAGGGGTGGGTAGGGAGACCCAGTACTTC.

The rearrangement links TRBV4-1 to TRBJ2-3; D is unresolved. V gave up 1 base and J gave up 0 bases, with 8 bases separating them. The CDR3 contains 15 residues. From germline, CDR1 is MGHRA and CDR2 YSYEKL. The CDR3 sequence is CASSQGPASTDTQYF. The CDR3 nucleotides read TGCGCCAGCAGCCAAGGGCCTGCTAGCACAGATACGCAGTATTTT.

The chain recombines TRBV3-1 (or the pseudogene TRBV3-2) with TRBJ1-2; D is perhaps TRBD1 (5 bases). This CDR3 has 13 amino acids. Germline V gene lookup returns CDR1 LGHDT and CDR2 YNNKEL (reference sequence). The V and J ends lost 10 bases and 1 base respectively, with 13 bases between them. CDR3 in DNA: TGTGCCAACTGCCAGGGTTTTAACTATGGCTACACCTTC. Translated, it gives CANCQGFNYGYTF.

The chain couples TRBV2 to TRBJ1-1; D might be TRBD1 (5 bases). Germline CDR1 SNHLY, CDR2 FYNNEI. The CDR3 has 13 residues. V was shortened by 6 bases and J by 1 base, with 9 bases between the two germline ends. The CDR3 DNA reads TGTGCCAGCAGGCAGGGAAGGAACACTGAAGCTTTCTTT. Its protein is CASRQGRNTEAFF.

The rearrangement links TRBV9 to TRBJ2-2, with 10 nucleotides matching TRBD1. Germline CDR1 SGDLS, CDR2 YYNGEE. CDR3 size: 14 residues. With 6 bases clipped from V and 5 bases from J, the junction kept 4 bases outside the gene matches. DNA of the CDR3: TGTGCCAGCAACGACAGGGGGCAAACCGGGGAGCTGTTTTTT. It yields the protein CASNDRGQTGELFF.

V gene TRBV2 combines with J gene TRBJ2-1; D gene unclear. This CDR3 is built from 11 residues. The V end lost 8 bases, the J end lost 4 bases, and 6 bases lay between the germline ends. Germline V CDR1 and CDR2: SNHLY, FYNNEI. CDR3 sequence reads: CASLGYNEQFF. CDR3 DNA sequence: TGTGCCAGCCTGGGATACAATGAGCAGTTCTTC.

This clone was recorded once. V usage is TRBV4-1 and J usage is TRBJ2-1, with a weak D call TRBD2 (6 bases). The V and J ends lost 3 bases and 9 bases respectively, with 24 bases between them. Germline V gives CDR1 MGHRA, CDR2 YSYEKL. The CDR3 extends over 17 amino acids. The CDR3, as DNA: TGCGCCAGCAGCCAGGGCCCCGGGGGTAGCGTGAACCCTGAGCAGTTCTTC. This codes for CASSQGPGGSVNPEQFF.

The CDR3 sequence: CASSRQEGYYEQYV. In DNA form, the CDR3 reads TGTGCCAGCAGCCGACAGGAGGGATACTACGAGCAGTACGTC. V and J are TRBV5-8 and TRBJ2-7; either TRBD1 or TRBD2 may fit D (6 bases each). The CDR3 runs 14 residues. CDR1 is SGHTS, CDR2 YDEGEE, per germline. V lost 4 bases and J lost 3, with 14 bases in between.

This clone was observed once. The J gene is TRBJ1-3, the V gene TRBV10-3; D not certain. From germline, CDR1 is ENHRY and CDR2 SYGVKD. V lost 3 bases, J lost 0 bases, and 21 bases lay in between. The CDR3 is 19 residues long. The CDR3 DNA follows: TGTGCCATCAGTGAACGGTTGGAGGTCGGATCGAGCTCTGGAAACACCATATATTTT. Residues: CAISERLEVGSSSGNTIYF.

V and J are TRBV7-9 and TRBJ1-4; D unresolved. This CDR3 has 14 amino acids. Trimming pared 1 base from V and 3 bases from J, leaving 6 bases between. Germline loops: CDR1 SEHNR, CDR2 FQNEAQ (reference sequence). The CDR3 reads CASSLGLPNEKLFF. The CDR3 DNA sequence: TGTGCCAGCAGCTTAGGGCTCCCTAATGAAAAACTGTTTTTT.

V is TRBV19 and J is TRBJ1-5, with 9 bases aligning to TRBD1. The V gene end was trimmed by 5 bases and the J gene end by 0 bases; junction bases not matched to a gene: 5. Germline assignment: CDR1 LNHDA and CDR2 SQIVND (reference sequence). The CDR3 runs to 16 residues. CDR3 in DNA: TGTGCCAGTAGTTTACGGGACAGGGTTAGCAATCAGCCCCAGCATTTT. Residues: CASSLRDRVSNQPQHF.

CDR3 DNA sequence: TGTGCCAGCAGCTGGACCGTGACAGGGGACTTTGGCTACACCTTC. This sequence encodes CASSWTVTGDFGYTF. This chain uses TRBV5-4 with TRBJ1-2; 8 nucleotides line up with TRBD1. The CDR3 is 15 residues long. The germline gives CDR1 SGHNT, CDR2 YYREEE (reference sequence). The V gene end was trimmed by 3 bases and the J gene end by 7 bases; junction bases not matched to a gene: 11.

This chain uses TRBV27 with TRBJ1-2; D is perhaps TRBD1 (5 bases). V gave up 2 bases and J gave up 1 base, with 8 bases separating them. Germline CDR1 reads MNHEY; CDR2 reads SMNVEV (reference sequence). The CDR3 consists of 14 residues. This CDR3 is CASSLDRNNYGYTF. The CDR3, as DNA: TGTGCCAGCAGTTTAGACAGAAATAACTATGGCTACACCTTC.

The chain joins TRBV29-1 to TRBJ1-2; TRBD1 might be the D (5 bases). Per germline, CDR1 SQVTM and CDR2 ANQGSEA. Trimming removed 3 bases at V and 2 bases at J, with 10 bases between. The CDR3 sequence is 13 residues long. As DNA, the CDR3 is TGCAGCGTTGACGGGACCCGAAACTATGGCTACACCTTC. Translating it yields CSVDGTRNYGYTF.

The V gene is TRBV5-4, the J gene TRBJ1-6; unclear D gene. This CDR3 is built from 14 residues. CDR1 is SGHNT and CDR2 is YYREEE in the germline V gene (reference sequence). The V end lost 0 bases, the J end lost 5 bases, and 6 bases lay between the germline ends. In DNA, the CDR3 is TGTGCCAGCAGCTTGGCCGGGAATAATTCACCCCTCCACTTT. Protein sequence: CASSLAGNNSPLHF. The full variable domain, rest sourced from reference TRBV5-4 and TRBJ1-6, is ETGVTQSPTHLIKTRGQQVTLRCSSQSGHNTVSWYQQALGQGPQFIFQYYREEENGRGNFPPRFSGLQFPNYSSELNVNALELDDSALYLCASSLAGNNSPLHFGNGTRLTVT.

This clone was detected ten times or more. The genes are TRBV19 and TRBJ2-1; D perhaps matches TRBD2 (5 bases). With 3 bases removed from V and 2 bases from J, the gap between germline ends came to 20 bases. This CDR3 is 18 amino acids long. The V gene's germline CDR1 is LNHDA and CDR2 SQIVND (reference sequence). The chain's CDR3 is CASSILLAEGRPYNEQFF. Written as DNA, the CDR3 is TGTGCCAGTAGTATCCTGCTAGCTGAAGGCCGTCCCTACAATGAGCAGTTCTTC.

This chain uses TRBV7-2 with TRBJ2-3, with TRBD1 as a possible D gene (5 bases). Trimming shortened V by 4 bases and J by 4 bases, and 12 bases separated the two germline ends. CDR1 and CDR2 (germline): SGHTA, FQGNSA. The CDR3 sequence is 14 residues long. The chain's CDR3 is CASSSVWGSDTQYF. In DNA, the CDR3 is TGTGCCAGCAGCTCCGTATGGGGCTCAGATACGCAGTATTTT.

The chain joins TRBV5-1 to TRBJ2-1; D is tentatively TRBD1 or TRBD2 (5 bases each). The CDR3 contains 13 residues. Trimming took 4 bases from V and 9 from J, leaving 14 bases between them. Looked up from germline, CDR1 is SGHRS and CDR2 is YFSETQ. The DNA of the CDR3 is TGCGCCAGCAGCCTGACATCAGGGACTGAGCAGTTCTTC. Its protein is CASSLTSGTEQFF. Full variable domain (rest looked up from reference TRBV5-1 and TRBJ2-1): KAGVTQTPRYLIKTRGQQVTLSCSPISGHRSVSWYQQTPGQGLQFLFEYFSETQRNKGNFPGRFSGRQFSNSRSEMNVSTLELGDSALYLCASSLTSGTEQFFGPGTRLTVL.

The CDR3 here is CASSLAGQPPETQYF. CDR3 bases: TGCGCCAGCAGCTTGGCGGGACAGCCCCCAGAGACCCAGTACTTC. The chain uses TRBV5-1 and TRBJ2-5; TRBD1 matches at 7 bases. This CDR3 has 15 residues. Germline V CDR1 and CDR2: SGHRS, YFSETQ. The V segment lost 0 bases and the J segment 4 bases; nucleotides outside the gene matches: 6.

In regard to this clone: The sample contains more than one DNA sequence encoding this CDR3. The chain employs TRBV19 and TRBJ1-5, with D uncertain. The CDR3 has 13 amino acids. The germline CDR1 and CDR2 sequences are LNHDA and SQIVND (reference sequence). Trimming removed 5 bases from V and 2 bases from J, with 7 bases in between. DNA of the CDR3: TGTGCCAGTAGTCCCCAGGGCAATCAGCCCCAGCATTTT. Encoded protein: CASSPQGNQPQHF.

The rearrangement joins TRBV5-1 to TRBJ2-6; 7 bases line up with TRBD2. From germline, CDR1 is SGHRS and CDR2 YFSETQ. The CDR3 length is 16 residues. The trim removed 5 bases at V and 0 bases at J, leaving 5 bases unmatched. Here the CDR3 reads CASSRGGDSGANVLTF. DNA for the CDR3: TGCGCCAGCAGTCGGGGAGGGGACTCTGGGGCCAACGTCCTGACTTTC.

The chain links TRBV4-1 to TRBJ1-1; D is possibly TRBD1 (5 bases). Germline V gene lookup returns CDR1 MGHRA and CDR2 YSYEKL. The CDR3 is 15 residues long. Trimming removed 3 bases from V and 2 bases from J, with 13 bases in between. The CDR3 region has the DNA TGCGCCAGCAGCCACGGGTTGCAGGGAAACACTGAAGCTTTCTTT. It translates to CASSHGLQGNTEAFF.

This chain joins TRBV7-9 and TRBJ1-2, with D maybe TRBD1 (6 bases). CDR1 and CDR2 from the germline V gene are SEHNR and FQNEAQ (reference sequence). The V and J ends lost 3 bases and 0 bases respectively, with 14 bases between them. The CDR3 is 16 amino acids. The CDR3 loop reads CASSLGPRTANYGYTF. In DNA, the CDR3 is TGTGCCAGCAGCTTGGGCCCGAGGACAGCTAACTATGGCTACACCTTC.

The chain combines TRBV2 with TRBJ2-5; no clear D. Per the germline V gene, CDR1 is SNHLY and CDR2 is FYNNEI. This CDR3 is built from 14 residues. V was clipped by 7 bases and J by 0 bases, with 12 bases between them. The CDR3: CASNGPTHQETQYF. The DNA of the CDR3 is TGTGCCAGCAACGGACCTACCCACCAAGAGACCCAGTACTTC.

This sequence joins TRBV2 and TRBJ1-2; D is unclear. The germline V gene encodes CDR1 SNHLY and CDR2 FYNNEI. V was shortened by 4 bases and J by 7 bases, with 13 bases between the two germline ends. The length of the CDR3 is 13 residues. This CDR3 reads CASSAFWEGGYTF. CDR3 in DNA: TGTGCCAGCAGTGCCTTCTGGGAAGGTGGCTACACCTTC.

The chain joins TRBV7-9 to TRBJ1-4, with D perhaps TRBD1 (6 bases). Deletions cut 1 base from V and 7 bases from J, with 10 bases between. Germline assignment: CDR1 SEHNR and CDR2 FQNEAQ (reference sequence). CDR3 size: 14 residues. As DNA, the CDR3 is TGTGCCAGCAGCTTAGTCGCGGGGGCTGAAAAACTGTTTTTT. Its translation is CASSLVAGAEKLFF.

The chain joins TRBV10-3 to TRBJ2-7; no definite D call. This CDR3 comprises 12 residues. Germline V gene lookup returns CDR1 ENHRY and CDR2 SYGVKD. Trimming shortened V by 3 bases and J by 4 bases, and 7 bases separated the two germline ends. CDR3 protein: CAISEDSYEQYV. The CDR3 nucleotides are TGTGCCATCAGTGAAGATTCTTACGAGCAGTACGTC.

The J gene is TRBJ1-6, the V gene TRBV5-1; 7 bases align to TRBD1. This CDR3 is 14 amino acids long. J lost 6 bases, V lost 4 bases, and 4 bases had no gene match. Germline V gene data show CDR1 as SGHRS and CDR2 as YFSETQ. The CDR3 here is CASSPTGVNSPLHF. The CDR3 DNA is TGCGCCAGCAGCCCAACAGGGGTTAATTCACCCCTCCACTTT.

The chain carries TRBV5-4 and TRBJ1-2, with TRBD1 as a possible D gene (5 bases). Germline values: CDR1 SGHNT, CDR2 YYREEE (reference sequence). Trimming shortened V by 8 bases and J by 7 bases, and 21 bases separated the two germline ends. This CDR3 comprises 14 residues. CDR3 sequence: CASKSPGRERGYTF. The CDR3 DNA sequence: TGTGCCAGTAAATCCCCCGGCAGGGAGCGTGGCTACACCTTC.